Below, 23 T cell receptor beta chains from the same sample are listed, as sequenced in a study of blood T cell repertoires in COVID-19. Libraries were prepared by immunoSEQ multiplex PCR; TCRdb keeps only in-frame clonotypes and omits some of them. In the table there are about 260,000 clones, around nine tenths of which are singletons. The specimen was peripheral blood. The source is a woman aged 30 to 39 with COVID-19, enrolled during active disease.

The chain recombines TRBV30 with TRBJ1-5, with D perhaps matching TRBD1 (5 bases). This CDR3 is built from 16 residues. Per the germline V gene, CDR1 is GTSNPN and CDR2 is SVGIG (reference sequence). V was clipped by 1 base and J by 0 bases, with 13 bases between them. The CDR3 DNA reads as TGTGCCTGGAGTGAAGGACATCCTTTTAGCAATCAGCCCCAGCATTTT. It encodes CAWSEGHPFSNQPQHF.

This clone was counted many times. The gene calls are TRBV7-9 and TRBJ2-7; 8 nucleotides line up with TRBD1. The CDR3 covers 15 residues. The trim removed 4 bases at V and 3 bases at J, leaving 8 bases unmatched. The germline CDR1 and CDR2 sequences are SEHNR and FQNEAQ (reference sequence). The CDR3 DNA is TGTGCCAGCAGCTACCCCGGGACAGGAGTCTACGAGCAGTACTTC. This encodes CASSYPGTGVYEQYF.

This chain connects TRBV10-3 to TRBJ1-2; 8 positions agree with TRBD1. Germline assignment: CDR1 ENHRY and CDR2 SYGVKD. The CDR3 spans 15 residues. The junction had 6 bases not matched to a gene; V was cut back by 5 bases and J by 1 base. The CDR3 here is CAISSWTGINYGYTF. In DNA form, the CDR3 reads TGTGCCATCAGTTCTTGGACAGGGATTAACTATGGCTACACCTTC.

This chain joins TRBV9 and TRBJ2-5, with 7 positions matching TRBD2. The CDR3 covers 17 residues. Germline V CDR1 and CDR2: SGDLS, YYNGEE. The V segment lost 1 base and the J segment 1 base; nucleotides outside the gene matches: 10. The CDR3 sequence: CASSVRGGLGLQETQYF. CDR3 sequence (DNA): TGTGCCAGCAGCGTACGGGGAGGACTAGGCCTCCAAGAGACCCAGTACTTC.

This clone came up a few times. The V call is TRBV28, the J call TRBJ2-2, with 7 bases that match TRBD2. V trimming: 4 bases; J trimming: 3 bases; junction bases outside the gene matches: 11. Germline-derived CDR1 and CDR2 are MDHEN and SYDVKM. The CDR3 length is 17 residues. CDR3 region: CASSSGRGRKDTGELFF. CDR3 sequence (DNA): TGTGCCAGCAGTTCAGGGCGCGGGAGAAAGGACACCGGGGAGCTGTTTTTT.

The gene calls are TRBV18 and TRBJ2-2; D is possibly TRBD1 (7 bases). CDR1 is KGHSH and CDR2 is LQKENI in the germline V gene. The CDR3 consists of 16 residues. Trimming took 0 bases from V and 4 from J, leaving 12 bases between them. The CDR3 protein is CASSPPSQGGTGELFF. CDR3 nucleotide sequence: TGTGCCAGCTCACCACCGAGCCAGGGGGGCACCGGGGAGCTGTTTTTT.

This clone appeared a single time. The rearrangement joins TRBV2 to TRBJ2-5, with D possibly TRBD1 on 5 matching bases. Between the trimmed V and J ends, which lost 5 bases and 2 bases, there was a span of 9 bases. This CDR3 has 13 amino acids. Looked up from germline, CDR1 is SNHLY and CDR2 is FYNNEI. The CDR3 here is CASSIRQQETQYF. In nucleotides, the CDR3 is TGTGCCAGCAGTATCCGACAGCAAGAGACCCAGTACTTC.

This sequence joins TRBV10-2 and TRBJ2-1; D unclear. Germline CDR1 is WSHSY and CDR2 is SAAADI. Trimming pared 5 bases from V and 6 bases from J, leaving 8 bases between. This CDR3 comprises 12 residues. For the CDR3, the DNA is TGCGCCAGCAGTCCGCGTAGCAATGAGCAGTTCTTC. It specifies CASSPRSNEQFF.

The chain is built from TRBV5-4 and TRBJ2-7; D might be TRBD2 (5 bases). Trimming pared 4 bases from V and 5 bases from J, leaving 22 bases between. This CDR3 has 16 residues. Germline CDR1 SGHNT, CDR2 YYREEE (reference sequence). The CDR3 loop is CASSPGLLTSPDEQYF. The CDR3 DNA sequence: TGTGCCAGCAGCCCAGGACTCCTCACCTCCCCTGACGAGCAGTACTTC.

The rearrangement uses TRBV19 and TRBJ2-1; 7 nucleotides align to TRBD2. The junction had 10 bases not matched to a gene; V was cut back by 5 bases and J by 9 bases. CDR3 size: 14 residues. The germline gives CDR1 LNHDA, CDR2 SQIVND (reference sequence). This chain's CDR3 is CASSPREGQGEQFF. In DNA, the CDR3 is TGTGCCAGTAGTCCGAGGGAGGGCCAGGGTGAGCAGTTCTTC.

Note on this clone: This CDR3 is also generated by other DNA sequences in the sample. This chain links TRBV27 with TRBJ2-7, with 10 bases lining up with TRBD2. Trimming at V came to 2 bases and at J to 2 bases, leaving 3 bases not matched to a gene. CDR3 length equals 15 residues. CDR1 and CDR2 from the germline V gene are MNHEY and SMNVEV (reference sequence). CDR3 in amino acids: CASSLGLAGAYEQYF. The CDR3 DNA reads TGTGCCAGCAGTTTAGGGCTAGCGGGGGCCTACGAGCAGTACTTC.

The CDR3: CASSVGVTSGHQTQYF. The CDR3 nucleotides are TGTGCCAGCAGCGTAGGCGTGACTAGCGGACATCAGACCCAGTACTTC. The rearrangement joins TRBV9 to TRBJ2-5, with 9 bases lining up with TRBD2. Germline CDR1 SGDLS, CDR2 YYNGEE. Trimming removed 0 bases from V and 6 bases from J; junction bases left unmatched: 9. The length of the CDR3 is 16 residues.

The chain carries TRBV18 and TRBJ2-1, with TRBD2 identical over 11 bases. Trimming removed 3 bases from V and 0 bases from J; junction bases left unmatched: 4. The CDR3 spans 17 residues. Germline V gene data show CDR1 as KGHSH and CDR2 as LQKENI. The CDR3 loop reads CASSPPGLAGSYNEQFF. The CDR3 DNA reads TGTGCCAGCTCACCCCCCGGACTAGCGGGCTCCTACAATGAGCAGTTCTTC.

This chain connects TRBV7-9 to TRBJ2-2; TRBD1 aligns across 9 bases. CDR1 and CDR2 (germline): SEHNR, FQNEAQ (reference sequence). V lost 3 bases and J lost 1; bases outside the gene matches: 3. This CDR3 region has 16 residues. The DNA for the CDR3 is TGTGCCAGCAGCTTTCCGGACAGGGGGAACACCGGGGAGCTGTTTTTT. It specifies CASSFPDRGNTGELFF.

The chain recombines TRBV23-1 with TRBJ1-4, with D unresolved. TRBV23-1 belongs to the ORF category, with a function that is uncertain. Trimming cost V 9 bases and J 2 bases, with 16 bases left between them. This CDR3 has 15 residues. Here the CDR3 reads CAREGGKRTNEKLFF. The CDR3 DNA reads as TGCGCCAGAGAGGGAGGGAAAAGGACTAATGAAAAACTGTTTTTT.

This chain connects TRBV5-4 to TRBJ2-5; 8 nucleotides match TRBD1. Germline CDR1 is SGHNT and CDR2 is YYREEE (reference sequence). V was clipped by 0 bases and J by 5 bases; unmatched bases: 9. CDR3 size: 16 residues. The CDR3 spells CASSLERGRGLETQYF. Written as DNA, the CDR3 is TGTGCCAGCAGCTTGGAAAGGGGCAGGGGGCTTGAGACCCAGTACTTC.

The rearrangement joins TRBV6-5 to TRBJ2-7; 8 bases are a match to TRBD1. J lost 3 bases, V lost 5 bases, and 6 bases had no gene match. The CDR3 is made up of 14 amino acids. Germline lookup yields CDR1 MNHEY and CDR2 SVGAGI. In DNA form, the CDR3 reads TGTGCCAGCAGTCTAGGACAGGGCCACTACGAGCAGTACTTC. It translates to CASSLGQGHYEQYF.

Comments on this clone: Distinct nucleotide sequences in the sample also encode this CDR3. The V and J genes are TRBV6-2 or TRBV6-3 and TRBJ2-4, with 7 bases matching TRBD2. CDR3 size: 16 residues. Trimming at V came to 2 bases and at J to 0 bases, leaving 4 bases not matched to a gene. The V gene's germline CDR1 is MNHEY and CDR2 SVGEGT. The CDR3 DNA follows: TGTGCCAGCAGTTACCCGGGGGGATTAGCCAAAAACATTCAGTACTTC. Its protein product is CASSYPGGLAKNIQYF.

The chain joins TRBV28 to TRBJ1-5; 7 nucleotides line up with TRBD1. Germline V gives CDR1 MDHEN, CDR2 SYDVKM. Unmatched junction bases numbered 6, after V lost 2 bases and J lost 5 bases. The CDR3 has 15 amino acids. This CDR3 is CASSLTGTVDQPQHF. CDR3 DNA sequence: TGTGCCAGCAGTTTAACCGGGACAGTGGATCAGCCCCAGCATTTT.

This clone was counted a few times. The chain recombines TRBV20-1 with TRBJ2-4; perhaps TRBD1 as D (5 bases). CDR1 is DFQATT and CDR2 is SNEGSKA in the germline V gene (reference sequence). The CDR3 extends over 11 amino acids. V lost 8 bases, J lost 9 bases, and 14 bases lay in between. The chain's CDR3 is CSPINQGIQYF. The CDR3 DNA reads TGCAGTCCGATAAACCAGGGCATTCAGTACTTC.

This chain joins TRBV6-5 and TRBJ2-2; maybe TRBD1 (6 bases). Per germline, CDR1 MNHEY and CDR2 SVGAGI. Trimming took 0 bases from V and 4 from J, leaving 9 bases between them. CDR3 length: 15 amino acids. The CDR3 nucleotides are TGTGCCAGCAGTTACTCGAGACAGGTCACCGGGGAGCTGTTTTTT. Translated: CASSYSRQVTGELFF.

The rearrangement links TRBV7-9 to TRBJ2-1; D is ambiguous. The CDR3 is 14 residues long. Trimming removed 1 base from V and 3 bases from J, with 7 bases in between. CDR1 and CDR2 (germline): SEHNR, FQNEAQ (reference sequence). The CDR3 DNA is TGTGCCAGCAGCTTAGTACTTAACTACAATGAGCAGTTCTTC. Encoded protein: CASSLVLNYNEQFF.

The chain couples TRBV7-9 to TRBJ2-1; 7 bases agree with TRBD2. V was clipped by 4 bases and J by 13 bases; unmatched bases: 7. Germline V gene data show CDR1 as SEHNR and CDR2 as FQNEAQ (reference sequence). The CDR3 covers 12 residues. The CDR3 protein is CASSSSGTTQFF. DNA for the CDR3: TGTGCCAGCAGCTCGTCCGGGACTACTCAGTTCTTC.